The 12 T cell receptor beta chains reported below all come from one sample, sequenced in a study of blood T cells in healthy people across ages. A sample-barcoded 5' primer and a J-beta primer mix were used in a second PCR of about 6 to 11 cycles. TCRdb reanalysed the 5' RACE reads using MiXCR and keeps one entry per CDR3 protein. In the table there are fewer than 2,000,000 distinct CDR3 sequences, around 42% of which are singletons. Specimen: blood. The source of these receptors is a human donor in good health.

This rearrangement joins TRBV29-1 to TRBJ1-1, with D unresolved. The CDR3 spans 14 residues. V was trimmed by 0 bases and J by 5 bases, leaving 13 bases between them. Germline V gene lookup returns CDR1 SQVTM and CDR2 ANQGSEA. The CDR3 sequence: CSVEDHTPGTEAFF. The CDR3 DNA sequence: TGCAGCGTTGAAGATCACACACCAGGTACTGAAGCTTTCTTT. Full variable domain (rest looked up from reference TRBV29-1 and TRBJ1-1): SAVISQKPSRDICQRGTSLTIQCQVDSQVTMMFWYRQQPGQSLTLIATANQGSEATYESGFVIDKFPISRPNLTFSTLTVSNMSPEDSSIYLCSVEDHTPGTEAFFGQGTRLTVV.

This clonotype was detected a few times. The chain joins TRBV7-2 to TRBJ2-5; 13 bases line up with TRBD2. Matching the DNA end better, TRBJ2-7 makes the J call doubtful. The length of the CDR3 is 15 residues. Germline assignment: CDR1 SGHTA and CDR2 FQGNSA. DNA of the CDR3: TGTGCCAGCAGCTCCCGACTAGCGGGGGGCGACGAGCAGTACTTC. This sequence encodes CASSSRLAGGDEQYF.

The V and J genes are TRBV29-1 and TRBJ1-2; TRBD1 aligns across 10 bases. The V segment lost 5 bases and the J segment 3 bases; nucleotides outside the gene matches: 6. Germline V gene sequence: CDR1 SQVTM, CDR2 ANQGSEA. The CDR3 runs to 14 residues. The DNA for the CDR3 is TGCAGCGTTCCCTGGGACAGGGGTGACTATGGCTACACCTTC. It translates to CSVPWDRGDYGYTF.

This clonotype was seen only a few times. The chain links TRBV4-2 to TRBJ2-7; D is possibly TRBD1 or TRBD2 (5 bases each). The CDR3 is made up of 16 amino acids. Trimming took off 3 bases at V and 2 bases at J, with 17 bases between the two ends. Germline V CDR1 and CDR2: LGHNA, YNFKEQ. The CDR3 bases are TGTGCCAGCAGCCATCTGGGGGTCCTCCTAACCTACGAGCAGTACTTC. Encoded protein: CASSHLGVLLTYEQYF.

The V call is TRBV18, the J call TRBJ2-5, with D hard to call. There are 16 residues in the CDR3. Trimming stripped 1 base from V and 2 bases from J, with 14 bases between. Germline V gives CDR1 KGHSH, CDR2 LQKENI. The CDR3 DNA follows: TGTGCCAGCTCACCACTTGCCAGGACCATACAAGAGACCCAGTACTTC. Residues: CASSPLARTIQETQYF.

The chain uses TRBV20-1 and TRBJ1-1, with D maybe TRBD1 (5 bases). The CDR3 runs 15 residues. Germline CDR1 DFQATT, CDR2 SNEGSKA (reference sequence). V lost 6 bases and J lost 3, with 20 bases in between. The CDR3: CSAPLGDRWDTEAFF. The CDR3 nucleotides are TGCAGTGCGCCGCTCGGGGACCGGTGGGACACTGAAGCTTTCTTT.

In the case of this clonotype: The junction and the germline gene differ at one end; a read error may be behind it. This rearrangement joins TRBV2 to TRBJ1-5, with TRBD1 identical over 11 bases. The CDR3 totals 16 residues. Germline V gives CDR1 SNHLY, CDR2 FYNNEI. CDR3 residues: CASAGQGALGGQPQHF. The CDR3 DNA follows: TGCGCCAGCGCAGGACAGGGGGCGTTAGGGGGTCAGCCCCAGCATTTT.

This clonotype was observed a handful of times. The chain links TRBV5-1 to TRBJ1-2; no reliable D call. The CDR3 consists of 11 residues. V was pared by 7 bases and J by 7 bases, with 11 bases between. Per the germline V gene, CDR1 is SGHRS and CDR2 is YFSETQ. CDR3 DNA: TGCGCCAGCGGTCCTAGTTTTGGCTACACCTTC. This translates into CASGPSFGYTF. The full variable domain, rest sourced from reference TRBV5-1 and TRBJ1-2, is KAGVTQTPRYLIKTRGQQVTLSCSPISGHRSVSWYQQTPGQGLQFLFEYFSETQRNKGNFPGRFSGRQFSNSRSEMNVSTLELGDSALYLCASGPSFGYTFGSGTRLTVV.

This clonotype was detected only a few times. The chain carries TRBV28 and TRBJ1-2; D is undetermined. V shed 6 bases and J shed 3 bases, with 14 bases lying between them. The CDR3 extends over 14 amino acids. Germline V gene data show CDR1 as MDHEN and CDR2 as SYDVKM. The CDR3 is CASSLLGGYYGYTF. CDR3 in DNA: TGTGCCAGCAGCCTTTTGGGAGGCTACTATGGCTACACCTTC.

This sequence joins TRBV9 and TRBJ1-2, with D possibly TRBD1 on 6 matching bases. The CDR3 contains 16 residues. The germline CDR1 and CDR2 sequences are SGDLS and YYNGEE. V lost 3 bases to trimming and J lost 2 bases, with 17 bases between them. The CDR3 sequence: CASSASMRDMNYGYTF. The CDR3 nucleotides read TGTGCCAGCAGCGCCTCTATGCGGGACATGAACTATGGCTACACCTTC.

The chain is built from TRBV6-2 or TRBV6-3 and TRBJ2-2; 9 bases are shared with TRBD1. CDR3 length equals 14 residues. V shed 10 bases and J 0 bases; nucleotides not matched to a gene: 3. CDR1 and CDR2 (germline): MNHEY, SVGEGT. DNA of the CDR3: TGTGCCACCCGGGACAGGGCGAACACCGGGGAGCTGTTTTTT. Translation gives CATRDRANTGELFF.

The chain employs TRBV5-1 and TRBJ1-4; D gene ambiguous. The length of the CDR3 is 14 residues. Germline CDR1 reads SGHRS; CDR2 reads YFSETQ. Trimming stripped 0 bases from V and 5 bases from J, with 8 bases between. CDR3 residues: CASSLVGSNEKLFF. As DNA, the CDR3 is TGCGCCAGCAGCTTGGTAGGGTCGAATGAAAAACTGTTTTTT.